The T cell receptor beta chain described here comes from a study of CD8+ T cells in alopecia areata. Per the germline V gene, CDR1 is SGHTA and CDR2 is FQGNSA. This CDR3 contains 15 residues. Trimming pared 6 bases from V and 5 bases from J, leaving 16 bases between. RNA extraction was followed by reverse transcription into cDNA, which acted as the sequencing template. Produced via immunoSEQ multiplex PCR; TCRdb's table is partial and in-frame only. The table lists more than 100,000 clones, around 59% of them singletons, with 8.5% to 10% in the top ten. The TCR sequence derives from a human donor in good health. The specimen was CD4+ T cells sorted from blood. The chain uses TRBV7-2 and TRBJ2-2; D is perhaps TRBD1 (6 bases). The CDR3, as DNA: TGTGCCAGCAGTTGGACAGCCCTACGGACCGGGGAGCTGTTTTTT. Translated, it gives CASSWTALRTGELFF.